The 27 T cell receptor beta chains reported below all come from one sample, sequenced in a study of T cell repertoires in cytomegalovirus infection. In TCRdb, the reads were re-called with MiXCR into one record per CDR3 protein. The sample has 86,000 or so distinct CDR3 sequences, 20% to 30% seen once. Their specific antigens are unknown. Sample: CD8+ T cells from cultured PBMCs, taken from culture after CMV antigen stimulation. These receptors all stem from a human donor in good health (CMV status not recorded). Some clones in this sample may be carry-over from other donors' samples.

The chain recombines TRBV13 with TRBJ1-1; TRBD1 might be the D (5 bases). V dropped 8 bases and J dropped 2 bases, with 15 bases sitting between them. The germline CDR1 and CDR2 sequences are PRHDT and FYEKMQ (reference sequence). This CDR3 contains 14 residues. As DNA, the CDR3 is TGTGCCAGCTATCTGCGGGGGGACAACACTGAAGCTTTCTTT. Amino acid sequence: CASYLRGDNTEAFF.

In its sample, this clonotype was seen many times. This rearrangement joins TRBV6-2 or TRBV6-3 to TRBJ2-7; TRBD2 aligns across 7 bases. V gave up 8 bases and J gave up 2 bases; unmatched junction bases: 3. CDR3 length: 12 residues. Germline CDR1 reads MNHEY; CDR2 reads SVGEGT. CDR3 residues: CASASGAYEQYF. CDR3 DNA sequence: TGTGCCAGCGCTAGCGGCGCCTACGAGCAGTACTTC.

At least ten counts were recorded for this clonotype. The J gene is TRBJ2-2, the V gene TRBV6-1; D uncertain. Trimming stripped 7 bases from V and 4 bases from J, with 10 bases between. Germline V gene data show CDR1 as MNHNS and CDR2 as SASEGT. The CDR3 length is 13 residues. The CDR3 sequence is CASNLDSTGELFF. Written as DNA, the CDR3 is TGTGCCAGCAACCTCGACTCCACCGGGGAGCTGTTTTTT.

This clonotype was seen a few times. The CDR3 here is CASSSDRGLTDTQYF. In DNA, the CDR3 is TGTGCCAGTAGTTCGGACAGGGGGCTTACAGATACGCAGTATTTT. The chain couples TRBV19 to TRBJ2-3; 11 nucleotides align to TRBD1. Germline CDR1 reads LNHDA; CDR2 reads SQIVND (reference sequence). This CDR3 has 15 residues. V lost 5 bases, J lost 3 bases, and 4 bases stayed unmatched.

This clonotype was observed many times. The rearrangement joins TRBV7-9 to TRBJ2-3; D unresolved. Germline V gene data show CDR1 as SEHNR and CDR2 as FQNEAQ (reference sequence). V gave up 4 bases and J gave up 4 bases, with 9 bases separating them. This CDR3 spans 13 amino acids. This CDR3 is CASSSQASDTQYF. In DNA form, the CDR3 reads TGTGCCAGCAGCTCCCAAGCCTCAGATACGCAGTATTTT.

The gene calls are TRBV5-6 and TRBJ1-3; D is ambiguous. The germline gives CDR1 SGHDT, CDR2 YYEEEE. V was cut by 0 bases and J by 0 bases, with 1 base left in between. CDR3 length equals 13 residues. CDR3 DNA sequence: TGTGCCAGCAGCTTGGGCTCTGGAAACACCATATATTTT. This codes for CASSLGSGNTIYF.

The V gene is TRBV6-2 or TRBV6-3, the J gene TRBJ2-1, with 13 positions matching TRBD2. Germline lookup yields CDR1 MNHEY and CDR2 SVGEGT. This CDR3 is 15 amino acids long. The trim removed 6 bases at V and 5 bases at J, leaving 4 bases unmatched. The CDR3 protein is CASSLTSGGHNEQFF. The CDR3 coding sequence is TGTGCCAGCAGCTTGACTAGCGGGGGGCACAATGAGCAGTTCTTC.

The chain couples TRBV4-1 to TRBJ2-3; D gene uncertain. Germline loops: CDR1 MGHRA, CDR2 YSYEKL. V was pared by 5 bases and J by 4 bases, with 19 bases between. There are 16 residues in the CDR3. For the CDR3, the DNA is TGCGCCAGCAGCACCCAAGGCAATAGCATAGCAGATACGCAGTATTTT. As protein: CASSTQGNSIADTQYF.

The chain has TRBV5-6 and TRBJ2-2; no definite D call. Germline assignment: CDR1 SGHDT and CDR2 YYEEEE. The CDR3 contains 16 residues. Trimming stripped 0 bases from V and 1 base from J, with 10 bases between. Written as DNA, the CDR3 is TGTGCCAGCAGCTTGGATTTACCACTGAACACCGGGGAGCTGTTTTTT. The encoded protein is CASSLDLPLNTGELFF.

This chain uses TRBV20-1 with TRBJ2-1; D uncertain. V lost 7 bases, J lost 1 base, and 2 bases lay in between. From germline, CDR1 is DFQATT and CDR2 SNEGSKA (reference sequence). The CDR3 is 10 residues long. CDR3 DNA: TGCAGTGGGTCCTACAATGAGCAGTTCTTC. Protein: CSGSYNEQFF.

This clonotype was found a few times. This chain joins TRBV7-9 and TRBJ2-7, with D tentatively TRBD1 (6 bases). Germline CDR1 SEHNR, CDR2 FQNEAQ (reference sequence). The CDR3 has 12 amino acids. Trimming shortened V by 4 bases and J by 4 bases, and 8 bases separated the two germline ends. In DNA form, the CDR3 reads TGTGCCAGCAGCTACAGGGTATACGAGCAGTACTTC. Amino acid sequence: CASSYRVYEQYF.

This clonotype has more than one count but fewer than ten. The chain recombines TRBV5-6 with TRBJ1-1; D is unclear. Trimming pared 2 bases from V and 11 bases from J, leaving 16 bases between. The length of the CDR3 is 13 residues. Per germline, CDR1 SGHDT and CDR2 YYEEEE. The CDR3 is CASSLQSGGEAFF. In nucleotides, the CDR3 is TGTGCCAGCAGCTTACAGTCCGGCGGGGAGGCTTTCTTT.

In this sample, this clonotype turned up many times. The chain recombines TRBV18 with TRBJ1-1; TRBD1 agrees at 8 bases. Germline loops: CDR1 KGHSH, CDR2 LQKENI. The ends lost 3 bases at V and 1 base at J; junction bases unmatched: 7. The CDR3 covers 16 residues. The CDR3: CASSPTYTGGNTEAFF. As DNA, the CDR3 is TGTGCCAGCTCACCGACCTATACAGGGGGGAACACTGAAGCTTTCTTT.

The sample holds a few counts of this clonotype. No DNA is shown, since the ends of the CDR3 on it are uncertain; the CDR3 is the one TCRdb lists. The gene calls are TRBV7-5 and TRBJ1-5. TRBV7-5 is noted as a pseudogene. The CDR3 extends over 15 residues, inclusive of both ends. CDR3: CISVSEARQNQPQHF.

This clonotype has a count of ten or more. The chain combines TRBV7-9 with TRBJ1-1, with 10 bases identical to TRBD1. Trimming removed 5 bases from V and 3 bases from J; junction bases left unmatched: 6. The CDR3 length is 15 residues. The germline V gene encodes CDR1 SEHNR and CDR2 FQNEAQ (reference sequence). CDR3 sequence reads: CASSTGTGVYTEAFF. In DNA form, the CDR3 reads TGTGCCAGCAGCACAGGGACAGGGGTTTACACTGAAGCTTTCTTT.

This clonotype came up many times. The gene calls are TRBV7-9 and TRBJ2-3, with TRBD1 matching 8 bases. Germline V gene data show CDR1 as SEHNR and CDR2 as FQNEAQ (reference sequence). This CDR3 is 17 amino acids long. The V gene end was trimmed by 4 bases and the J gene end by 2 bases; junction bases not matched to a gene: 11. CDR3: CASSSLGQGKNTDTQYF. CDR3 coding DNA: TGTGCCAGCAGCTCCCTAGGACAGGGAAAAAACACAGATACGCAGTATTTT.

This clonotype has a handful of counts. The chain uses TRBV14 and TRBJ2-5; D may be TRBD2 (7 bases). This CDR3 contains 14 residues. The V end was cut by 4 bases, the J end by 5 bases, with 14 bases between. Germline-derived CDR1 and CDR2 are SGHDN and FVKESK. CDR3 residues: CASSLPGGYETQYF. In nucleotides, the CDR3 is TGTGCCAGCAGCCTCCCGGGGGGCTATGAGACCCAGTACTTC. Using reference TRBV14 and TRBJ2-5 for the parts outside the CDR3, the full variable domain is EAGVTQFPSHSVIEKGQTVTLRCDPISGHDNLYWYRRVMGKEIKFLLHFVKESKQDESGMPNNRFLAERTGGTYSTLKVQPAELEDSGVYFCASSLPGGYETQYFGPGTRLLVL.

This clonotype has only a few counts. The chain carries TRBV7-9 and TRBJ2-7; D perhaps matches TRBD2 (5 bases). Germline CDR1 and CDR2: SEHNR and FQNEAQ (reference sequence). The CDR3 length is 13 residues. V lost 4 bases and J lost 2, with 9 bases in between. CDR3 coding DNA: TGTGCCAGCAGCTCGGACGGGACCTACGAGCAGTACTTC. Protein sequence: CASSSDGTYEQYF. The full variable domain, in which reference TRBV7-9 and TRBJ2-7 provide the parts outside the CDR3, is DTGVSQNPRHKITKRGQNVTFRCDPISEHNRLYWYRQTLGQGPEFLTYFQNEAQLEKSRLLSDRFSAERPKGSFSTLEIQRTEQGDSAMYLCASSSDGTYEQYFGPGTRLTVT.

This clonotype was seen a few times. This rearrangement joins TRBV6-2 or TRBV6-3 to TRBJ1-1, with TRBD1 as a possible D gene (6 bases). Trimming left V 5 bases short and J 8 bases short, with 12 bases between. The CDR3 runs 12 residues. Germline V gene lookup returns CDR1 MNHEY and CDR2 SVGEGT. The CDR3 coding sequence is TGTGCCAGCAGTCAGACAGGAGGAGAAGCTTTCTTT. Translating gives CASSQTGGEAFF.

J is TRBJ1-4 and V is TRBV27, with a tentative D call TRBD1 (5 bases). The V end was cut by 8 bases, the J end by 8 bases, with 15 bases between. CDR3 length equals 13 residues. CDR1 is MNHEY, CDR2 SMNVEV, per germline (reference sequence). The DNA for the CDR3 is TGTGCCAGCTCCCCACGGGGGGGGGAAAAACTGTTTTTT. Translated, it gives CASSPRGGEKLFF. The entire variable domain, with the rest obtained from reference TRBV27 and TRBJ1-4, is as follows: EAQVTQNPRYLITVTGKKLTVTCSQNMNHEYMSWYRQDPGLGLRQIYYSMNVEVTDKGDVPEGYKVSRKEKRNFPLILESPSPNQTSLYFCASSPRGGEKLFFGSGTQLSVL.

This clonotype came up many times. The CDR3 sequence: CASSYTNAGANVLTF. The CDR3 DNA follows: TGTGCCAGCAGTTACACGAACGCTGGGGCCAACGTCCTGACTTTC. This chain connects TRBV6-5 to TRBJ2-6, with no clear D. Germline V CDR1 and CDR2: MNHEY, SVGAGI. This CDR3 region has 15 residues. The ends were cut back, 2 bases at V and 2 bases at J, with 7 bases in the middle.

The sample holds many counts of this clonotype. This sequence joins TRBV6-1 and TRBJ1-5; TRBD1 agrees at 7 bases. Trimming cost V 7 bases and J 6 bases; bases outside gene matches: 12. Germline V lookup: CDR1 MNHNS, CDR2 SASEGT. This CDR3 contains 15 residues. The CDR3 DNA is TGTGCCAGCAAACTCCAGGGGGGCGCGGGTCAGCCCCAGCATTTT. Translating gives CASKLQGGAGQPQHF.

This clonotype has a count of ten or more. This chain joins TRBV12-3 or TRBV12-4 and TRBJ2-3, with D possibly TRBD1 on 6 matching bases. Deletions cut 2 bases from V and 4 bases from J, with 16 bases between. This CDR3 is built from 16 residues. The CDR3 region has the DNA TGTGCCAGCAGTTTACATCGGACAGCAGAAGCAGATACGCAGTATTTT. This codes for CASSLHRTAEADTQYF.

V and J are TRBV6-6 and TRBJ1-6; D may be TRBD1 (5 bases). The ends were cut back, 7 bases at V and 4 bases at J, with 11 bases in the middle. Germline CDR1 and CDR2: MNHNY and SVGAGI (reference sequence). The length of the CDR3 is 14 residues. CDR3 sequence: CASTGEGYNSPLHF. The CDR3 DNA sequence: TGTGCCAGCACAGGAGAGGGGTATAATTCACCCCTCCACTTT.

This rearrangement joins TRBV3-1 to TRBJ2-7; 9 nucleotides line up with TRBD2. Germline-derived CDR1 and CDR2 are LGHDT and YNNKEL (reference sequence). With V trimmed by 1 base and J by 4 bases, 5 bases remained unmatched. The CDR3 extends over 15 amino acids. As DNA, the CDR3 is TGTGCCAGCAGCCAAGTAGCGGGAGACTTTTACGAGCAGTACTTC. Protein sequence: CASSQVAGDFYEQYF.

This clonotype was observed at least ten times. The chain links TRBV10-3 to TRBJ2-3; a possible D gene is TRBD2 (6 bases). This CDR3 is 13 amino acids long. V lost 4 bases, J lost 5 bases, and 10 bases lay in between. Germline CDR1 ENHRY, CDR2 SYGVKD. In DNA form, the CDR3 reads TGTGCCATCAGTGTAATCGGGAGAGATACGCAGTATTTT. It codes for CAISVIGRDTQYF.

The V and J genes are TRBV5-5 and TRBJ2-7, with TRBD2 identical over 10 bases. Germline V gives CDR1 SGHKS, CDR2 YYEKEE (reference sequence). V lost 7 bases and J lost 0; bases outside the gene matches: 4. The CDR3 spans 14 residues. The CDR3 region has the DNA TGTGCCAGCTCTAGCGGGAGTTCCTCCTACGAGCAGTACTTC. It translates to CASSSGSSSYEQYF.